The 8 T cell receptor beta chains given below trace back to one sample, sequenced in a study of long-term antiretroviral therapy in people with HIV. Version v3.0 of the immunoSEQ assay was performed at survey level. TCRdb's copy holds only in-frame clones and misses some; the assay was immunoSEQ multiplex PCR. The sample has about 18,000 clones; approximately 78% are singletons. Specimen: unsorted PBMCs, collected at the start of antiretroviral therapy, before treatment. Receptor source: a woman between 40 and 50 years old with HIV.

Only one count was recorded for this clone. The CDR3 DNA follows: TGTGCCAGCGGACCGAACGAATATACGCAGTATTTT. Protein: CASGPNEYTQYF. This chain connects TRBV7-3 to TRBJ2-3; D call uncertain. The CDR3 has 12 residues. In germline, CDR1 is SGHTA, CDR2 FQGTGA. The V end was cut by 8 bases, the J end by 7 bases, with 13 bases between. Based on the CDR3 plus reference TRBV7-3 and TRBJ2-3, the full variable domain is GAGVSQTPSNKVTEKGKYVELRCDPISGHTALYWYRQSLGQGPEFLIYFQGTGAADDSGLPNDRFFAVRPEGSVSTLKIQRTERGDSAVYLCASGPNEYTQYFGPGTRLTVL.

V is TRBV18 and J is TRBJ1-4; TRBD1 might be the D (5 bases). Germline V CDR1 and CDR2: KGHSH, LQKENI. V shed 3 bases and J shed 1 base, with 15 bases lying between them. There are 17 residues in the CDR3. CDR3 in amino acids: CASSPQGTGRTNEKLFF. Written as DNA, the CDR3 is TGTGCCAGCTCACCCCAGGGCACAGGTCGAACTAATGAAAAACTGTTTTTT.

The rearrangement uses TRBV18 and TRBJ2-6; tentative D call: TRBD2 (6 bases). Trimming cost V 6 bases and J 0 bases, with 15 bases left between them. The CDR3 consists of 17 residues. Germline loops: CDR1 KGHSH, CDR2 LQKENI. In DNA form, the CDR3 reads TGTGCCAGCTCCCTCGGGGGAGGCGCCTCTGGGGCCAACGTCCTGACTTTC. Translated: CASSLGGGASGANVLTF.

The chain recombines TRBV7-9 with TRBJ1-5, with 7 bases matching TRBD1. The trim removed 6 bases at V and 6 bases at J, leaving 5 bases unmatched. CDR3 length: 13 amino acids. The germline gives CDR1 SEHNR, CDR2 FQNEAQ (reference sequence). The DNA of the CDR3 is TGTGCCAGCAGAGGGGACAGCGGTCAGCCCCAGCATTTT. Its translation: CASRGDSGQPQHF.

This clone was seen once. The chain links TRBV5-1 to TRBJ1-4; D call uncertain. The CDR3 runs to 14 residues. Germline V gene data show CDR1 as SGHRS and CDR2 as YFSETQ. Trimming stripped 4 bases from V and 5 bases from J, with 12 bases between. The CDR3 region has the DNA TGCGCCAGCAGCCCTCGTGGAGGGAATGAAAAACTGTTTTTT. Protein product: CASSPRGGNEKLFF.

The genes are TRBV7-2 and TRBJ1-4; D is perhaps TRBD1 (6 bases). With 5 bases removed from V and 3 bases from J, the gap between germline ends came to 16 bases. This CDR3 has 16 amino acids. From germline, CDR1 is SGHTA and CDR2 FQGNSA. The CDR3 region has the DNA TGTGCCAGCAGCGTACAGGGACTGTTAGCTAATGAAAAACTGTTTTTT. Translating it yields CASSVQGLLANEKLFF.

This clone was counted between two and nine times. The J gene is TRBJ1-5, the V gene TRBV27; D unresolved. V dropped 2 bases and J dropped 3 bases, with 8 bases sitting between them. The CDR3 contains 14 residues. The germline gives CDR1 MNHEY, CDR2 SMNVEV (reference sequence). CDR3 loop: CASSLSQLNQPQHF. In DNA form, the CDR3 reads TGTGCCAGCAGTTTAAGTCAGCTCAATCAGCCCCAGCATTTT.

The CDR3 sequence is CASSQAGGDTEAFF. The CDR3 DNA is TGTGCCAGCAGTCAAGCGGGGGGGGACACTGAAGCTTTCTTT. This chain links TRBV7-8 with TRBJ1-1; maybe TRBD1 (5 bases). The V and J ends lost 6 bases and 3 bases respectively, with 14 bases between them. The germline V gene encodes CDR1 SGHVS and CDR2 FQNEAQ. The CDR3 has 14 amino acids.